This T cell receptor (beta chain) originates from a study of shared T cell receptors in the human thymus. Clones were sequenced by immunoSEQ multiplex PCR, and TCRdb holds only the in-frame ones, with some missing. The table lists roughly 710,000 clones, around 85% of them singletons, with more than 0.01% in the top ten. This CDR3 region has 16 residues. CDR1 is SGHRS, CDR2 YFSETQ, per germline. V was clipped by 4 bases and J by 0 bases, with 14 bases between them. These data were likewise used in another study, on human thymus T cells.

The sequence derives from a girl younger than two with a congenital heart defect. The material sequenced was thymocytes. The J gene is TRBJ2-1, the V gene TRBV5-1; a weak D match, TRBD2 (5 bases). The CDR3 DNA reads as TGCGCCAGCAGCCTTAAGGACTGGAGCTCCTACAATGAGCAGTTCTTC. It is translated as CASSLKDWSSYNEQFF.